Listed below are T cell receptor beta chains from one sample, sequenced in a study of T-cell memory formation after mild COVID-19. TCRdb analysed the 5' RACE reads with MiXCR anew, one entry per CDR3 protein. The sample has hundreds of thousands of distinct CDR3 sequences, around 30% seen once; the top ten hold 13%. The sequencing input was PBMCs or a T cell subset sorted from them (not recorded which). The receptors were sampled from an adult woman who had mild COVID-19 (a few samples of this study predate the infection). Cell type and time point are not known. Each CDR3 is given with its conserved first and last residue. Fields, in order: clone size, J gene, D gene, V gene, CDR3 protein, CDR3 DNA. A D gene is named only where the DNA matches it firmly. Size values are once, few and many counts, or a class for expanded clones, and some rows have none.

size: NA; J: TRBJ2-4; D: NA; V: TRBV9; CDR3: CASSVTPQGGNIQYF; DNA: TGTGCCAGCAGCGTAACGCCCCAGGGGGGTAACATTCAGTACTTC
size: few; J: TRBJ1-5; D: TRBD1; V: TRBV12-3/TRBV12-4; CDR3: CASSLPLTGMRQPQHF; DNA: TGTGCCAGCAGTTTACCGCTGACAGGGATGAGGCAGCCCCAGCATTTT
size: NA; J: TRBJ1-1; D: NA; V: TRBV7-9; CDR3: CASSLKGGRAEAFF; DNA: TGTGCCAGCAGCTTAAAGGGGGGTAGGGCTGAAGCTTTCTTT
size: NA; J: TRBJ2-7; D: NA; V: TRBV12-3/TRBV12-4; CDR3: CASSLGLGATQQYF; DNA: TGTGCCAGCAGTTTAGGACTAGGTGCTACGCAGCAGTACTTC
size: NA; J: TRBJ1-5; D: TRBD1; V: TRBV24-1; CDR3: CATDPGTGVNNQPQHF; DNA: TGTGCCACCGATCCCGGGACAGGGGTTAACAATCAGCCCCAGCATTTT
size: few; J: TRBJ1-1; D: TRBD1; V: TRBV6-5; CDR3: CASSRGQGYTEAFF; DNA: TGTGCCAGCAGCCGGGGACAGGGATATACTGAAGCTTTCTTT
size: few; J: TRBJ2-2; D: NA; V: TRBV24-1; CDR3: CATSDGGSNTGELFF; DNA: TGTGCCACCAGTGACGGAGGGTCGAACACCGGGGAGCTGTTTTTT
size: few; J: TRBJ2-7; D: TRBD2; V: TRBV4-3; CDR3: CASSQGVAGETYEQYF; DNA: TGCGCCAGCAGCCAAGGGGTAGCGGGAGAAACCTACGAGCAGTACTTC
size: NA; J: TRBJ2-5; D: NA; V: TRBV29-1; CDR3: CSVGRSYEETQYF; DNA: TGCAGCGTTGGACGGTCCTACGAAGAGACCCAGTACTTC
size: NA; J: TRBJ2-7; D: TRBD1; V: TRBV7-8; CDR3: CASSRPGTGGTDEQYF; DNA: TGTGCCAGCAGCCGGCCCGGGACAGGCGGGACCGACGAGCAGTACTTC
size: NA; J: TRBJ2-7; D: NA; V: TRBV9; CDR3: CASSVDGTPSYEQYF; DNA: TGTGCCAGCAGCGTAGACGGGACACCATCCTACGAGCAGTACTTC
size: NA; J: TRBJ1-3; D: NA; V: TRBV6-6; CDR3: CASTQDLSGNTIYF; DNA: TGTGCCAGCACCCAGGATCTCTCTGGAAACACCATATATTTT
size: NA; J: TRBJ2-7; D: TRBD2; V: TRBV5-4; CDR3: CASSTGTSTYEQYF; DNA: TGTGCCAGCAGCACCGGGACTAGCACATACGAGCAGTACTTC
size: NA; J: TRBJ2-1; D: NA; V: TRBV7-8; CDR3: CASSLAGVPNF; DNA: TGTGCCAGCAGCTTAGCAGGGGTCCCCAACTTC
size: few; J: TRBJ1-4; D: NA; V: TRBV12-3/TRBV12-4; CDR3: CASTEAVGGRGEKLFF; DNA: TGTGCCAGCACCGAGGCGGTGGGGGGGCGAGGTGAAAAACTGTTTTTT
size: few; J: TRBJ2-1; D: NA; V: TRBV20-1; CDR3: CSANPDSYYNEQFF; DNA: TGCAGTGCCAATCCTGACAGTTACTACAATGAGCAGTTCTTC
size: NA; J: TRBJ2-2; D: NA; V: TRBV20-1; CDR3: CSASPRGRRTGELFF; DNA: TGCAGCGCCTCCCCCCGGGGGAGGCGCACCGGGGAGCTGTTTTTT
size: few; J: TRBJ2-3; D: TRBD2; V: TRBV5-6; CDR3: CASSLGLDGTDTQYF; DNA: TGTGCCAGCAGCCTGGGACTAGATGGCACAGATACGCAGTATTTT
size: few; J: TRBJ2-3; D: NA; V: TRBV7-2; CDR3: CASSFGGDTQYF; DNA: TGTGCCAGCAGCTTTGGAGGAGATACGCAGTATTTT
size: many; J: TRBJ2-1; D: TRBD2; V: TRBV5-1; CDR3: CASGPRGSESEQFF; DNA: TGCGCCAGCGGCCCGCGCGGGAGTGAGAGTGAGCAGTTCTTC
size: NA; J: TRBJ1-1; D: NA; V: TRBV4-3; CDR3: CASSQDHGGVGTEAFF; DNA: TGCGCCAGCAGCCAAGATCACGGGGGGGTAGGCACTGAAGCTTTCTTT
size: NA; J: TRBJ2-2; D: TRBD2; V: TRBV4-3; CDR3: CASSQDVSGRASTGELFF; DNA: TGCGCCAGCAGCCAAGATGTCAGCGGGAGGGCCTCCACCGGGGAGCTGTTTTTT
size: NA; J: TRBJ2-3; D: TRBD2; V: TRBV5-1; CDR3: CASWWGLAESDTQYF; DNA: TGCGCCAGTTGGTGGGGACTAGCAGAGTCAGATACGCAGTATTTT
size: NA; J: TRBJ2-5; D: NA; V: TRBV29-1; CDR3: CSVEDTHRDTQETQYF; DNA: TGCAGCGTTGAAGACACCCACCGGGACACCCAAGAGACCCAGTACTTC
size: NA; J: TRBJ2-7; D: TRBD1; V: TRBV12-3/TRBV12-4; CDR3: CASRGAGTGSSYEQYF; DNA: TGTGCCAGCAGGGGGGCCGGGACAGGGAGCTCCTACGAGCAGTACTTC
size: few; J: TRBJ2-3; D: NA; V: TRBV29-1; CDR3: CSVDSPGIADTQYF; DNA: TGCAGCGTTGACTCGCCCGGGATAGCAGATACGCAGTATTTT
size: NA; J: TRBJ1-2; D: NA; V: TRBV6-5; CDR3: CASSYAQRHGYTF; DNA: TGTGCCAGCAGTTACGCCCAAAGGCATGGCTACACCTTC
size: NA; J: TRBJ1-4; D: TRBD1; V: TRBV5-5; CDR3: CASSSQGATNEKLFF; DNA: TGTGCCAGCAGCTCCCAGGGGGCAACTAATGAAAAACTGTTTTTT
size: NA; J: TRBJ2-7; D: TRBD1; V: TRBV3-1; CDR3: CASSRDRGLYEQYF; DNA: TGTGCCAGCAGTCGGGACAGGGGGCTCTACGAGCAGTACTTC
size: few; J: TRBJ2-7; D: NA; V: TRBV20-1; CDR3: CSARAGTYEQYF; DNA: TGCAGTGCTAGGGCAGGGACCTACGAGCAGTACTTC
size: NA; J: TRBJ2-6; D: NA; V: TRBV15; CDR3: CATSRDHSGANVLTF; DNA: TGTGCCACCAGCAGAGACCACTCTGGGGCCAACGTCCTGACTTTC
size: NA; J: TRBJ2-1; D: NA; V: TRBV7-9; CDR3: CASSLDLRGVDEQFF; DNA: TGTGCCAGCAGCTTAGATCTACGAGGGGTGGATGAGCAGTTCTTC
size: many; J: TRBJ2-2; D: NA; V: TRBV6-2/TRBV6-3; CDR3: CAIRGPYTGELFF; DNA: TGTGCCATACGGGGCCCTTACACCGGGGAGCTGTTTTTT
size: NA; J: TRBJ2-1; D: TRBD2; V: TRBV5-1; CDR3: CASSFVAGGPGQFF; DNA: TGCGCCAGCAGCTTTGTAGCGGGAGGGCCCGGGCAGTTCTTC
size: few; J: TRBJ2-4; D: TRBD2; V: TRBV9; CDR3: CASSVGLDVNIQYF; DNA: TGTGCCAGCAGCGTGGGACTAGACGTGAACATTCAGTACTTC
size: NA; J: TRBJ2-3; D: TRBD1; V: TRBV30; CDR3: CSRRDRGSGTQYF; DNA: TGTTCCCGGAGGGACAGGGGGTCGGGTACGCAGTATTTT
size: NA; J: TRBJ2-7; D: TRBD2; V: TRBV12-3/TRBV12-4; CDR3: CASTLRLAGVYEQYF; DNA: TGTGCCAGCACCCTTAGACTAGCGGGAGTCTACGAGCAGTACTTC
size: once; J: TRBJ1-5; D: TRBD1; V: TRBV10-3; CDR3: CAISGGQGEQPQHF; DNA: TGTGCCATCAGTGGGGGACAGGGCGAACAGCCCCAGCATTTT
size: few; J: TRBJ2-7; D: NA; V: TRBV7-2; CDR3: CASSRDPHEQYF; DNA: TGTGCCAGCAGCCGGGACCCCCACGAGCAGTACTTC
size: NA; J: TRBJ2-7; D: NA; V: TRBV7-9; CDR3: CASSPSNLYF; DNA: TGTGCCAGCAGCCCAAGTAACTTATACTTC
size: NA; J: TRBJ2-3; D: NA; V: TRBV4-1; CDR3: CASSLGLGRTDTQYF; DNA: TGCGCCAGCAGCCTTGGGCTGGGGAGGACAGATACGCAGTATTTT
size: NA; J: TRBJ2-4; D: NA; V: TRBV27; CDR3: CASRERVGRNIQYF; DNA: TGTGCCAGCAGGGAAAGAGTAGGAAGAAACATTCAGTACTTC
size: few; J: TRBJ1-1; D: NA; V: TRBV7-9; CDR3: CASSTSTKGGSEAFF; DNA: TGTGCCAGCAGCACTTCGACAAAGGGAGGCTCTGAAGCTTTCTTT
size: NA; J: TRBJ1-3; D: NA; V: TRBV5-5; CDR3: CASSLRRENTIYF; DNA: TGTGCCAGCAGCTTGCGGCGGGAGAACACCATATATTTT
size: few; J: TRBJ2-5; D: TRBD2; V: TRBV20-1; CDR3: CSASRGSGRAGETQYF; DNA: TGCAGTGCATCGAGGGGGAGCGGGAGGGCCGGGGAGACCCAGTACTTC
size: few; J: TRBJ2-5; D: NA; V: TRBV12-3/TRBV12-4; CDR3: CASKRETQYF; DNA: TGTGCCAGCAAGCGGGAGACCCAGTACTTC
size: NA; J: TRBJ2-1; D: NA; V: TRBV4-3; CDR3: CASSQDAPRDEQFF; DNA: TGCGCCAGCAGCCAAGATGCTCCACGCGATGAGCAGTTCTTC
size: NA; J: TRBJ1-2; D: NA; V: TRBV7-9; CDR3: CASTPLGTGYTF; DNA: TGTGCCAGCACCCCCTTGGGAACTGGCTACACCTTC
size: NA; J: TRBJ2-6; D: NA; V: TRBV6-1; CDR3: CASSGHLRPIPTSGANVLTF; DNA: TGTGCCAGCAGTGGGCACCTCCGGCCTATCCCCACCTCTGGGGCCAACGTCCTGACTTTC
size: NA; J: TRBJ1-5; D: TRBD1; V: TRBV15; CDR3: CATSREGGGGQPQHF; DNA: TGTGCCACCAGCAGAGAAGGGGGCGGGGGTCAGCCCCAGCATTTT
size: many; J: TRBJ2-5; D: NA; V: TRBV3-1; CDR3: CASSLEPAETQYF; DNA: TGTGCCAGCAGCCTTGAGCCTGCAGAGACCCAGTACTTC
size: NA; J: TRBJ1-1; D: TRBD1; V: TRBV7-2; CDR3: CASGQGLNTEAFF; DNA: TGTGCCAGCGGACAGGGTTTGAACACTGAAGCTTTCTTT